This is a list of T cell receptor beta chains from one sample in a study of blood T cells in healthy people across ages. TCRdb itself ran the 5' RACE reads through MiXCR, one entry per CDR3 protein. Of 1.5 million to 2 million distinct CDR3 sequences listed, roughly 27% were seen once; the top ten hold roughly 8%. The specimen was blood. These TCRs come from a woman under 40 in good health. CDR3s include the opening cysteine and the closing phenylalanine or tryptophan. D genes are given only for firm matches. Size values are once, few and many counts, or a class for expanded clones, and some rows have none.

D: -; V: TRBV6-6; size: -; J: TRBJ1-2; length: 15; DNA: TGTGCCTCTCAACCTTCGGGTAGGGGGAACTATGGCTACACCTTC; CDR3: CASQPSGRGNYGYTF
D: -; V: TRBV5-1; size: few; J: TRBJ2-2; length: 15; DNA: TGCGCCAGCAGCTTGTCTAGCCTCGACACCGGGGAGCTGTTTTTT; CDR3: CASSLSSLDTGELFF
D: TRBD2; V: TRBV6-2/TRBV6-3; size: -; J: TRBJ2-1; length: 18; DNA: TGTGCCAGCAGTTACTCGAATGTGGCGAGCGGGATAGACACTGAGCAGTTCTTC; CDR3: CASSYSNVASGIDTEQFF
D: -; V: TRBV7-6; size: many; J: TRBJ2-7; length: 15; DNA: TGTGCCAGCAGCCTCTCGGGACTCCCCTCCTACGAGCAGTACTTC; CDR3: CASSLSGLPSYEQYF
D: -; V: TRBV6-6; size: few; J: TRBJ2-1; length: 15; DNA: TGTGCCAGCAGTTACGCCCTAGTGGGGTACAATGAGCAGTTCTTC; CDR3: CASSYALVGYNEQFF
D: TRBD2; V: TRBV20-1; size: -; J: TRBJ2-3; length: 15; DNA: TGCAGTGCTAGGATAGCGGGGGACGACACAGATACGCAGTATTTT; CDR3: CSARIAGDDTDTQYF
D: -; V: TRBV29-1; size: many; J: TRBJ2-1; length: 13; DNA: TGCAGCGTTGATCGGCAGGGCAGGGATGAGCAGTTCTTC; CDR3: CSVDRQGRDEQFF
D: -; V: TRBV12-5; size: -; J: TRBJ1-4; length: 13; DNA: TGTGCTAGTGGCCCCCTCGGGAGTGAAAAACTGTTTTTT; CDR3: CASGPLGSEKLFF
D: TRBD1; V: TRBV15; size: -; J: TRBJ1-1; length: 16; DNA: TGTGCCACCAGCAGGACGTTCGGACAGGGCGGGACTGAAGCTTTCTTT; CDR3: CATSRTFGQGGTEAFF
D: -; V: TRBV20-1; size: -; J: TRBJ1-6; length: 14; DNA: TGCAGTGTCTCGCCCGGGCAGGGATATTCACCCCTCCACTTT; CDR3: CSVSPGQGYSPLHF
D: -; V: TRBV12-5; size: few; J: TRBJ1-5; length: 15; DNA: TGTGCTAGTGGTTTGGGAGACACTGTGAATCAGCCCCAGCATTTT; CDR3: CASGLGDTVNQPQHF
D: TRBD1; V: TRBV20-1; size: -; J: TRBJ1-5; length: 15; DNA: TGCAGTGCTGATCAGGGGGCGGGTCGCAATCAGCCCCAGCATTTT; CDR3: CSADQGAGRNQPQHF
D: -; V: TRBV7-6; size: -; J: TRBJ1-2; length: 13; DNA: TGTGCCAGCAGTCTCCCGGACGCCCTCGGCTACACCTTC; CDR3: CASSLPDALGYTF
D: -; V: TRBV6-5; size: -; J: TRBJ2-7; length: 11; DNA: TGTGCCAGCGGCGCAGAGAACAGGAAGTACTTC; CDR3: CASGAENRKYF
D: -; V: TRBV5-1; size: few; J: TRBJ2-3; length: 16; DNA: TGCGCCAGCAGCTTGGGGCAGTCTAGTGGCACAGATACGCAGTATTTT; CDR3: CASSLGQSSGTDTQYF
D: TRBD1; V: TRBV20-1; size: -; J: TRBJ2-7; length: 13; DNA: TGCAGTGCTGACCCCGGGACAGGCTACGAGCAGTACTTC; CDR3: CSADPGTGYEQYF
D: -; V: TRBV5-1; size: few; J: TRBJ2-1; length: 13; DNA: TGCGCCAGCAGCCACATTGAGGGCAATGAGCAGTTCTTC; CDR3: CASSHIEGNEQFF
D: -; V: TRBV7-9; size: few; J: TRBJ2-1; length: 15; DNA: TGTGCCAGCAGGTGGGGGGGGCCTATCTCAGAAGAGCAGTTCTTC; CDR3: CASRWGGPISEEQFF
D: TRBD2; V: TRBV18; size: many; J: TRBJ2-5; length: 14; DNA: TGTGCCAGCTCACCAGAGGGACTAGCGGAGACCCAGTACTTC; CDR3: CASSPEGLAETQYF
D: -; V: TRBV2; size: -; J: TRBJ2-1; length: 15; DNA: TGTGCCAGCAGAGCTGACAGGAACTCCTACAATGAGCAGTTCTTC; CDR3: CASRADRNSYNEQFF